This T cell receptor beta chain was recorded in a study of shared clonotypes between healthy human individuals. Study-level background: The cohort had two women and three men, ages 18 to 49.

The data were produced by immunoSEQ multiplex PCR, yet TCRdb's version contains in-frame clones alone and is incomplete. The sample lists some 1,600,000 clones; nearly 99% were seen once. A note on this clone: Its antigen remains unidentified.

V lost 1 base and J lost 6, with 14 bases in between. Looked up from germline, CDR1 is SGHRS and CDR2 is YFSETQ. The CDR3 extends over 15 amino acids. Regarding the study as a whole: Donors were few, which limited the genetic and exposure-history diversity represented.

The receptor was derived from a man under 40 in good health. The chain uses TRBV5-1 and TRBJ2-1, with D tentatively TRBD1 (6 bases). Sequencing used naive CD4+ T cells sorted from blood. The sample's subset: CD45RA+ positively selected. CDR3 nucleotides: TGCGCCAGCAGCTTGCGAACAGGGAAGTTCAATGAGCAGTTCTTC. Translating gives CASSLRTGKFNEQFF.